These 10 T cell receptor beta chains were sequenced from one sample in a study of T cells in Graves' hyperthyroidism and ophthalmopathy. Amplified regions were TCR beta CDR3 sequences from RNA transcripts. With the HTBI primer set, the TCR CDR3 went through a first round of RT-PCR. TCRdb analysed the multiplex PCR reads with MiXCR anew, one entry per CDR3 protein. The table lists fewer than 350,000 distinct CDR3 sequences, 12% to 15% of them singletons, with 7% to 9% in the top ten. Sample: blood. Receptors were obtained from a woman in her forties with Graves' hyperthyroidism.

This clonotype was counted at least ten times. The chain has TRBV6-1 and TRBJ2-1; 8 positions match TRBD2. Germline V gene sequence: CDR1 MNHNS, CDR2 SASEGT. The CDR3 is 15 amino acids. V lost 7 bases, J lost 4 bases, and 9 bases stayed unmatched. DNA of the CDR3: TGTGCCAGCACCGTTGCGGGAGGCACATACAATGAGCAGTTCTTC. Its protein is CASTVAGGTYNEQFF.

V and J are TRBV5-5 and TRBJ1-2, with unresolved D. The V and J ends lost 0 bases and 8 bases respectively, with 8 bases between them. Per germline, CDR1 SGHKS and CDR2 YYEKEE (reference sequence). The CDR3 has 12 amino acids. The CDR3 DNA reads TGTGCCAGCAGCTTGGGACCTTCGGGCTACACCTTC. It translates to CASSLGPSGYTF.

V usage is TRBV20-1 and J usage is TRBJ2-7, with 7 positions matching TRBD1. V lost 4 bases and J lost 4; bases outside the gene matches: 7. CDR1 is DFQATT, CDR2 SNEGSKA, per germline (reference sequence). CDR3 size: 13 residues. Here the CDR3 reads CSATKGQSYEQYF. CDR3 bases: TGCAGTGCTACTAAGGGACAGTCATACGAGCAGTACTTC.

The chain uses TRBV11-2 and TRBJ2-2, with TRBD1 matching 10 bases. Trimming at V came to 5 bases and at J to 0 bases, leaving 12 bases not matched to a gene. CDR3 length: 19 residues. Germline V gives CDR1 SGHAT, CDR2 FQNNGV. The CDR3 region has the DNA TGTGCCAGCAGCACCCCCCGGGACAGGGGACCCGCGAACACCGGGGAGCTGTTTTTT. Amino acid sequence: CASSTPRDRGPANTGELFF.

This clonotype was observed a handful of times. CDR3 amino acids: CATRAGEDYGYTF. The CDR3 DNA follows: TGTGCCACCCGGGCAGGGGAAGACTATGGCTACACCTTC. The chain couples TRBV7-9 to TRBJ1-2, with D perhaps matching TRBD1 (6 bases). The CDR3 runs 13 residues. Looked up from germline, CDR1 is SEHNR and CDR2 is FQNEAQ (reference sequence). Deletions cut 10 bases from V and 3 bases from J, with 15 bases between.

This clonotype has at least ten counts. The chain carries TRBV12-3 or TRBV12-4 and TRBJ2-1; TRBD2 might be the D (6 bases). The germline V and J ends were trimmed by 5 bases and 0 bases, with 17 bases remaining between them. CDR3 length equals 17 residues. In DNA form, the CDR3 reads TGTGCCAGCAGTCCCGGGGACTGGCCTAGCTCCTACAATGAGCAGTTCTTC. It encodes CASSPGDWPSSYNEQFF.

This clonotype showed up many times. The rearrangement uses TRBV12-3 or TRBV12-4 and TRBJ1-2, with TRBD1 matching over 10 bases. The CDR3 length is 15 residues. J was trimmed by 7 bases and V by 3 bases; bases with no gene match: 8. The CDR3 is CASSFGDRGFSGYTF. CDR3 nucleotides: TGTGCCAGCAGTTTTGGGGACAGGGGATTCTCTGGCTACACCTTC.

This rearrangement joins TRBV4-1 to TRBJ2-3, with 9 bases identical to TRBD2. This CDR3 has 18 residues. The germline V gene encodes CDR1 MGHRA and CDR2 YSYEKL. The V gene end was trimmed by 0 bases and the J gene end by 4 bases; junction bases not matched to a gene: 11. The CDR3 here is CASSQDAGGTVLPDTQYF. The CDR3 bases are TGCGCCAGCAGCCAAGACGCGGGAGGGACTGTATTGCCAGATACGCAGTATTTT.

This clonotype was observed many times. The chain couples TRBV5-5 to TRBJ2-1, with TRBD2 matching over 8 bases. The trim removed 4 bases at V and 10 bases at J, leaving 7 bases unmatched. The germline V gene has CDR1 SGHKS and CDR2 YYEKEE (reference sequence). CDR3 length: 13 amino acids. CDR3 in amino acids: CASSGNIAGEQFF. The CDR3 DNA follows: TGTGCCAGCAGCGGAAATATAGCGGGAGAGCAGTTCTTC.

This clonotype was observed many times. The chain has TRBV2 and TRBJ1-3; no reliable D call. The ends were cut back, 6 bases at V and 0 bases at J, with 6 bases in the middle. Germline V gene data show CDR1 as SNHLY and CDR2 as FYNNEI. There are 13 residues in the CDR3. The CDR3 DNA reads TGTGCCAGCAGGAGCTACTCTGGAAACACCATATATTTT. It encodes CASRSYSGNTIYF.